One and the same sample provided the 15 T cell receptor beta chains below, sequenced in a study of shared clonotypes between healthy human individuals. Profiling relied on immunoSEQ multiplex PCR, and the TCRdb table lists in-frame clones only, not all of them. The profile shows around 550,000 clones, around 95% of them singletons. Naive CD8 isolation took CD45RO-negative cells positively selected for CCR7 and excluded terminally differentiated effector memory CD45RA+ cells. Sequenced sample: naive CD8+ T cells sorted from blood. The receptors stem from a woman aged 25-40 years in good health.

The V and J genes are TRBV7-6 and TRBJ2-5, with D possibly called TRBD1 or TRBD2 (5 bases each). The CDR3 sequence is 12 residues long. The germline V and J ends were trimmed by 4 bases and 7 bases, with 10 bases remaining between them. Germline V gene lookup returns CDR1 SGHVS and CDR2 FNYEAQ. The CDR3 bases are TGTGCCAGCAGCTCCGGGACGGGGACCCAGTACTTC. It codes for CASSSGTGTQYF.

DNA for the CDR3: TGTGCCACCTCCGGGACGGGTGGATACGAGCAGTACTTC. Translating it yields CATSGTGGYEQYF. The rearrangement joins TRBV27 to TRBJ2-7; D may match TRBD1 or TRBD2 (5 bases each). CDR3 length: 13 residues. CDR1 MNHEY and CDR2 SMNVEV come from the germline V gene (reference sequence). The germline V and J ends were trimmed by 10 bases and 4 bases, with 17 bases remaining between them.

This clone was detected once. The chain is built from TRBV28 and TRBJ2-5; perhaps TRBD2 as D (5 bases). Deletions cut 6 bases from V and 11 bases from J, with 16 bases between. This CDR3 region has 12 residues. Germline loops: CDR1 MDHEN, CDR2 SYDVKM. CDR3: CASRRPHWEQYF. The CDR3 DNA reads TGTGCCAGCAGGCGGCCCCACTGGGAGCAGTACTTC.

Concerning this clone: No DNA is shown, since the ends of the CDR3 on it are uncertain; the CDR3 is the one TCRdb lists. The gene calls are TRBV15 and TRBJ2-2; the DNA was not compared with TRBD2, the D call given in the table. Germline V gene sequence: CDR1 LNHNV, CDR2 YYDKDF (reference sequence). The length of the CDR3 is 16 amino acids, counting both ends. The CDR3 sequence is CATSRSEGFAPGSCFF.

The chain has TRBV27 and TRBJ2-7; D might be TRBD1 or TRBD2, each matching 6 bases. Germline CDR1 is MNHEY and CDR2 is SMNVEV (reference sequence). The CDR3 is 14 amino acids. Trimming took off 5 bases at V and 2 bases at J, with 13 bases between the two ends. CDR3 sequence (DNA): TGTGCCAGCAGTCCCGGGGGCGTCGCCTACGAGCAGTACTTC. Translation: CASSPGGVAYEQYF.

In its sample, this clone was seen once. The CDR3 sequence: CASSLSVFQLHF. The CDR3 DNA reads TGTGCCAGCAGTTTAAGCGTGTTCCAGCTCCACTTT. The rearrangement joins TRBV28 to TRBJ1-6; D not resolved. V lost 2 bases and J lost 16, with 12 bases in between. The germline V gene encodes CDR1 MDHEN and CDR2 SYDVKM. There are 12 residues in the CDR3.

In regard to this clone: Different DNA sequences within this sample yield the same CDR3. The CDR3 nucleotides are TGCGCCAGCAGCTTGGGTAATGAGCAGTTCTTC. It encodes CASSLGNEQFF. This sequence joins TRBV5-1 and TRBJ2-1; D unclear. CDR1 is SGHRS, CDR2 YFSETQ, per germline. The length of the CDR3 is 11 residues. V was cut by 0 bases and J by 7 bases, with 2 bases left in between.

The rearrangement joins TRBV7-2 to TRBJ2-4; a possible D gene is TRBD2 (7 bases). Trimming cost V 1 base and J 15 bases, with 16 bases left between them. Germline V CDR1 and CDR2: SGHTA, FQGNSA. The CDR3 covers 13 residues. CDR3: CASSLVVGGPPYF. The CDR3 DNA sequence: TGTGCCAGCAGCTTAGTAGTCGGGGGGCCCCCGTACTTC.

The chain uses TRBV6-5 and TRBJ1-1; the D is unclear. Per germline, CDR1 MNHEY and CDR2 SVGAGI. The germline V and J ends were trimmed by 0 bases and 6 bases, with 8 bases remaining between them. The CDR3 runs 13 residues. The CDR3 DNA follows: TGTGCCAGCAGTTACTCGAGTATCGCTGAAGCTTTCTTT. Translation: CASSYSSIAEAFF.

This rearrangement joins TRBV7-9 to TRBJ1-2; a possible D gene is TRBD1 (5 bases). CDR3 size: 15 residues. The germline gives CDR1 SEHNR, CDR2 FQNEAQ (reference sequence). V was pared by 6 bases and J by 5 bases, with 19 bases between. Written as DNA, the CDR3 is TGTGCCAGCAGGGGGGGTCCCCGCGGTGGGTATGGCTACACCTTC. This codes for CASRGGPRGGYGYTF.

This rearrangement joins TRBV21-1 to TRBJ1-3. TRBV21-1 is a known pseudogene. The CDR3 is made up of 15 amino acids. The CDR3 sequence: CASSKVGGPRDTIYF. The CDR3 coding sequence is TGTGCCAGCAGCAAAGTCGGGGGGCCTCGGGACACCATATATTTT.

CDR3 in DNA: TGTGCCAGCAGTTGGGGGGTCTCGGGAAACACCATATATTTT. As protein: CASSWGVSGNTIYF. V gene TRBV28 combines with J gene TRBJ1-3, with D possibly TRBD1 on 5 matching bases. From germline, CDR1 is MDHEN and CDR2 SYDVKM. The CDR3 covers 14 residues. V was clipped by 4 bases and J by 4 bases, with 11 bases between them.

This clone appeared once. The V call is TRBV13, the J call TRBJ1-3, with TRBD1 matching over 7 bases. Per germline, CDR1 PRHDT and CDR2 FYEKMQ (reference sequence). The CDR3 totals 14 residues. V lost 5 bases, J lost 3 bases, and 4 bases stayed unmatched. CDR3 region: CASSRQGGGNTIYF. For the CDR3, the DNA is TGTGCCAGCAGCCGACAGGGCGGTGGAAACACCATATATTTT.

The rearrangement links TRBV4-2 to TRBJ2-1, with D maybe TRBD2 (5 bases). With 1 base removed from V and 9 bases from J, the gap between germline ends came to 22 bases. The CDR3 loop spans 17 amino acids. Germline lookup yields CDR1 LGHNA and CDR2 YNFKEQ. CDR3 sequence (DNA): TGTGCCAGCAGCCAAGCTGGGCGGGTTGCGCTAAGCGGTGAGCAGTTCTTC. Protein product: CASSQAGRVALSGEQFF.

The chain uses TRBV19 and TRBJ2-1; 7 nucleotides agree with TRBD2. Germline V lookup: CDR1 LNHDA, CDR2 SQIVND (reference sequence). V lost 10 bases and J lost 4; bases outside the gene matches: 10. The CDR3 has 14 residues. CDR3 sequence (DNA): TGTGCCACCTTACGAGGACTAGTTTACAATGAGCAGTTCTTC. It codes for CATLRGLVYNEQFF. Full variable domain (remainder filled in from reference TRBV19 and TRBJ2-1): DGGITQSPKYLFRKEGQNVTLSCEQNLNHDAMYWYRQDPGQGLRLIYYSQIVNDFQKGDIAEGYSVSREKKESFPLTVTSAQKNPTAFYLCATLRGLVYNEQFFGPGTRLTVL.